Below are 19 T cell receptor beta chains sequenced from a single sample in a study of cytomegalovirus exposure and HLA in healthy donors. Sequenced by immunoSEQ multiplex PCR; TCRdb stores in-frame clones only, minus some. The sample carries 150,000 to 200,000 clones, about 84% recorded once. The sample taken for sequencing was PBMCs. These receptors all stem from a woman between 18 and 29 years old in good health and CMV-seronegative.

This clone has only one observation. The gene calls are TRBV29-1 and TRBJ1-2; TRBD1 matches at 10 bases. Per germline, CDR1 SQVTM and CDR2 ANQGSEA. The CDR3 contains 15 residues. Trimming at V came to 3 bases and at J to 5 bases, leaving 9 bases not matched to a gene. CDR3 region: CSVEAGQGLWYGYTF. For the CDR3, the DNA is TGCAGCGTTGAGGCGGGACAGGGGTTGTGGTATGGCTACACCTTC.

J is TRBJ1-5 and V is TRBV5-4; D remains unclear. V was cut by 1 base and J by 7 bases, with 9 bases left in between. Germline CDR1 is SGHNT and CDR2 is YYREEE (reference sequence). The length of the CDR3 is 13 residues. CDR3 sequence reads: CASSLNGGQPQHF. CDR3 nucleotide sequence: TGTGCCAGCAGCTTGAACGGCGGGCAGCCCCAGCATTTT.

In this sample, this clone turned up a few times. The CDR3 region has the DNA TGTGCCAGCAGCTTAGGACAGGGCGGGAATGAAAAACTGTTTTTT. Its translation: CASSLGQGGNEKLFF. The chain combines TRBV7-7 with TRBJ1-4; 7 bases match TRBD1. CDR1 is SSHAT, CDR2 FNYEAQ, per germline (reference sequence). This CDR3 is built from 15 residues. J was trimmed by 5 bases and V by 1 base; bases with no gene match: 4.

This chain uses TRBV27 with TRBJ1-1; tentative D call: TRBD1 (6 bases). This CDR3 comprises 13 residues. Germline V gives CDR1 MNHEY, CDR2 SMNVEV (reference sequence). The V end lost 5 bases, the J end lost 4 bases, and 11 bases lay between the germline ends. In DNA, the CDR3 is TGTGCCAGCAGTCCACAGGGTAGCACTGAAGCTTTCTTT. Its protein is CASSPQGSTEAFF.

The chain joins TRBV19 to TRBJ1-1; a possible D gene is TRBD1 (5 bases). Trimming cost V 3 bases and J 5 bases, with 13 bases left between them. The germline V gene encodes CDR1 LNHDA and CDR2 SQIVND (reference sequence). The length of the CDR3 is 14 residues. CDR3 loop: CASSMLGGVTEAFF. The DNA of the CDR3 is TGTGCCAGTAGTATGCTTGGGGGGGTTACTGAAGCTTTCTTT.

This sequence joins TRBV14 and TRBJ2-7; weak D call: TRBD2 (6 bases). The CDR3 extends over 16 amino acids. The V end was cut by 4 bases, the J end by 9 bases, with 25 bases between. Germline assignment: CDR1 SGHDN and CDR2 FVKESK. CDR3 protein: CASSPFGFASDYMQYF. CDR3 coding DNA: TGTGCCAGCAGCCCCTTTGGGTTTGCTAGCGATTACATGCAGTACTTC.

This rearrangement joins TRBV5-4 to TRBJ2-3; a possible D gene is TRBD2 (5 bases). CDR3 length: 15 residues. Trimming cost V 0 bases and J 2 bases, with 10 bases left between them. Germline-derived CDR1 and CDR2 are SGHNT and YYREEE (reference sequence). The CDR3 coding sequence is TGTGCCAGCAGCTTGGGCGGGCCAGTCACAGATACGCAGTATTTT. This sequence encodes CASSLGGPVTDTQYF.

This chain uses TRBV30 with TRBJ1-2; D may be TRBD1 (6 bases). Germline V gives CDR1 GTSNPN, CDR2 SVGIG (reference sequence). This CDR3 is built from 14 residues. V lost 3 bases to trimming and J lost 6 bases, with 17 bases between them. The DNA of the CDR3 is TGTGCCTGGAGCCCCAGCCAACAGGGCCATGGCTACACCTTC. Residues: CAWSPSQQGHGYTF. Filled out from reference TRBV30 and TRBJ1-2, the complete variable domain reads SQTIHQWPATLVQPVGSPLSLECTVEGTSNPNLYWYRQAAGRGLQLLFYSVGIGQISSEVPQNLSASRPQDRQFILSSKKLLLSDSGFYLCAWSPSQQGHGYTFGSGTRLTVV.

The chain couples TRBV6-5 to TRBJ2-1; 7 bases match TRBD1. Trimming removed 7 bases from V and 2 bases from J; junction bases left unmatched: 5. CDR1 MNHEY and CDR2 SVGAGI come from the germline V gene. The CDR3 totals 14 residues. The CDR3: CASTRDRAYNEQFF. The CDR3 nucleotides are TGTGCCAGCACCCGGGACAGAGCCTACAATGAGCAGTTCTTC.

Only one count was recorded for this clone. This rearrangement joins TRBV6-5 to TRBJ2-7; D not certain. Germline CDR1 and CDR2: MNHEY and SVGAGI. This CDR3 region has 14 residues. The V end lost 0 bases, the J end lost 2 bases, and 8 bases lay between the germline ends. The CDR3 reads CASSYSDWTYEQYF. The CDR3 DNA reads TGTGCCAGCAGTTACTCTGACTGGACCTACGAGCAGTACTTC.

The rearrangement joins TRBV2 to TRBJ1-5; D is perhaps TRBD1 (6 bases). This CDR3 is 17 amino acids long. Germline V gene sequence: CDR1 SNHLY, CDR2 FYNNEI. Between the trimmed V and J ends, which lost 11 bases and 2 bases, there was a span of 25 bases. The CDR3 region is CARRGGGGVGGNQPQHF. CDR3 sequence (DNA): TGTGCCCGCCGGGGGGGCGGGGGCGTTGGTGGCAATCAGCCCCAGCATTTT.

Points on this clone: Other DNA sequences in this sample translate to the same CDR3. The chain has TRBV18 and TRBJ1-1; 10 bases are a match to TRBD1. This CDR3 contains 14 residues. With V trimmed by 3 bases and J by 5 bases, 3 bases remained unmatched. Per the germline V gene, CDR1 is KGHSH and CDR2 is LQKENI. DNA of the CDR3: TGTGCCAGCTCACCGGGACAGGGGCGGACTGAAGCTTTCTTT. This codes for CASSPGQGRTEAFF. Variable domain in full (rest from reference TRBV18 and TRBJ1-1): NAGVMQNPRHLVRRRGQEARLRCSPMKGHSHVYWYRQLPEEGLKFMVYLQKENIIDESGMPKERFSAEFPKEGPSILRIQQVVRGDSAAYFCASSPGQGRTEAFFGQGTRLTVV.

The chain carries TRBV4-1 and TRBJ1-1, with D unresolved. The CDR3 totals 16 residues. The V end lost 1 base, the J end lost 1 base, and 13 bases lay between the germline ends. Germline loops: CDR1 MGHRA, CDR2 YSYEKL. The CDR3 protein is CASSQGGVQRNTEAFF. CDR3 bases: TGCGCCAGCAGCCAAGGGGGAGTACAGAGGAACACTGAAGCTTTCTTT.

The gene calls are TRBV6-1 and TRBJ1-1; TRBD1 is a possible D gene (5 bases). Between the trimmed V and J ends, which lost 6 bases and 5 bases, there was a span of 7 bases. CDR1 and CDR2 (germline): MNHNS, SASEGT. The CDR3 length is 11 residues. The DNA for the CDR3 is TGTGCCAGCAGACGGGGGACTGAAGCTTTCTTT. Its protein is CASRRGTEAFF.

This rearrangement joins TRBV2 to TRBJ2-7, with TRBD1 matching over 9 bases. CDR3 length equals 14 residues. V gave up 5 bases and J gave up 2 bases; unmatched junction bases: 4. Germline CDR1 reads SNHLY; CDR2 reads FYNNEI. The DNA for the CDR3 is TGTGCCAGCAGTCCGGGACAGGGACCCTACGAGCAGTACTTC. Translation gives CASSPGQGPYEQYF.

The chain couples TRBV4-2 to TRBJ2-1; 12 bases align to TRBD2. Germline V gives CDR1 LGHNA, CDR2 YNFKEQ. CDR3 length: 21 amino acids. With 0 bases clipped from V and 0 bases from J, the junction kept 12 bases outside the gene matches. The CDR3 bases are TGTGCCAGCAGCCAAGAAGAAGAGACTAGCGGGGGCCCGAGCTCCTACAATGAGCAGTTCTTC. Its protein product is CASSQEEETSGGPSSYNEQFF.

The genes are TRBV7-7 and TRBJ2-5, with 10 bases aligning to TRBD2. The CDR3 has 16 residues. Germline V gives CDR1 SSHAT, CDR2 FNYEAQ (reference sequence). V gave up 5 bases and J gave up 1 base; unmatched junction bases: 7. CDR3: CASSPARTSGQETQYF. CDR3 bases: TGTGCCAGCAGCCCAGCGCGGACTAGCGGCCAAGAGACCCAGTACTTC. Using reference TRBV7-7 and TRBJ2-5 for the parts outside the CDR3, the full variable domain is GAGVSQSPRYKVTKRGQDVTLRCDPISSHATLYWYQQALGQGPEFLTYFNYEAQPDKSGLPSDRFSAERPEGSISTLTIQRTEQRDSAMYRCASSPARTSGQETQYFGPGTRLLVL.

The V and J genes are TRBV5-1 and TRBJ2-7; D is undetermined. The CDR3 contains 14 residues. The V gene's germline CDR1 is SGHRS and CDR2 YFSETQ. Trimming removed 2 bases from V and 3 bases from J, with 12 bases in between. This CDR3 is CASSFLQQNYEQYF. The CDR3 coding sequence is TGCGCCAGCAGCTTTCTCCAACAGAACTACGAGCAGTACTTC.

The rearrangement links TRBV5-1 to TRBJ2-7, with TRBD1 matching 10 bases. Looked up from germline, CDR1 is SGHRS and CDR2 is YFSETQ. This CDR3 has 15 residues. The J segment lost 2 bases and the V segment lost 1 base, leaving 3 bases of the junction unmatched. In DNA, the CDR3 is TGCGCCAGCAGCTTGATCGGACAGGGGGCCTACGAGCAGTACTTC. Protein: CASSLIGQGAYEQYF.